This T cell receptor beta chain was documented in a study of shared clonotypes between healthy human individuals (dated by TCRdb to the early 2020s). Study-wide context: Three men and a couple of women, aged 18 to 49 years, made up the cohort. For each donor, CD4 naive and CD4 memory were each run on three plates, CD8 naive on two plates, and CD8 memory on one plate. The study deeply sequenced blood TCR repertoires of five healthy adults to estimate repertoire size and the extent of clonotype sharing between individuals. To increase sequencing depth and limit assay-specific biases, TCR repertoire library preparation and sequencing were carried out by different laboratories using diverse techniques. Leukapheresis yielded between about 0.9 and 10 billion PBMCs per donor. The paper as a whole reports these results and caveats: Only blood was sampled, and tissue TCR repertoires likely differ from those in blood. The small number of donors limited the genetic and exposure-history diversity represented. Pairwise subsampling led to the expectation that sequencing depth would affect the degree of clonotype sharing among donors. Incomplete sequencing was indicated by rarefaction of sorted-subset datasets, despite the large sequencing depth. Compared with non-shared clonotypes, the clonotypes found in all four sorted-subset donors had higher generation probabilities. Sharing across a handful of donors was observed for around 5% of naive CD4, over 3% of naive CD8, 2% to 2.5% of memory CD4, and about 0.39% of memory CD8 clonotypes. Naive subsets generally had larger estimated clonotype richness than memory subsets did.

A note on this clone: Its antigen remains undetermined. No much larger clone is present one base from it, and per-base qualities are unavailable.

Using the deep immunoSEQ assay, multiplex PCR amplified TCR CDR3 regions from genomic DNA. Extracted genomic DNA from each cell subset was distributed evenly across all wells of several immunoSEQ 96-well plates, and each plate was treated as a replicate. For sorted subsets, each replicate PCR was loaded with about 0.2 ug genomic DNA, equivalent to about 30,000 T cell genomes. Purified libraries were measured with a Qubit 3.0 fluorometer, size-checked on a Bioanalyzer 2100, and measured again with the KAPA Library Quantification kit. Each immunoSEQ 96-well plate was sequenced on its own single-read 150-cycle Illumina NextSeq 550 flow cell. The study's own analysis went as follows. Because only junctional sequences without quality scores were contained in the immunoSEQ output, filtering matching that applied to full-length reads could not be performed. To assign V/J genes and CDR3, sequences were annotated using PyIR, a Python wrapper for IgBLAST v1.9, with IMGT germline references. Reads with weak V/J assignments (E-value above 1e-6), missing CDR3, stop codons, out-of-frame junctions, or ambiguous translated residues were removed. V3J clonotypes were defined as sequences sharing the same inferred V gene, J gene, and CDR3 amino acid sequence. Percentage overlap between repertoires was computed as shared unique clonotypes divided by the size of the smaller repertoire. Three approaches were used to assess repertoire richness: RTK rarefaction, the Chao1 estimator, and Recon v2.1 estimates of unobserved clonotypes. For all TCRbeta clonotypes obtained by the gDNA method from four donors, generation probabilities were computed with OLGA. TCRdb limited this immuneACCESS table to in-frame rearrangements with V and J called. A share of clones is missing; checked studies link under half to unresolved V genes, and the rest is unexplained. Clonal size and the V and J genes are those of that table, whereas D and trimming came from the DNA. This sample lists 1,400,000 or so clones; just under 99% were detected once. The ten largest make up under 0.45% of the sample.

Donors were healthy HIV-negative adults with no recently reported acute infections or vaccinations. Every donor was a Caucasian adult residing in Nashville, Tennessee, USA. CD4+ T cells were enriched by magnetic negative selection, after which naive cells were positively selected on CD45RA and the negative fraction was taken as the memory subset. Blood was obtained by leukapheresis, after which PBMCs were separated by Ficoll-Histopaque density gradient centrifugation and cryopreserved in liquid nitrogen vapor phase. Analytical flow cytometry was used to check the purity and quantity of every magnetically sorted T cell population. Genomic DNA was isolated from each sorted fraction and quantified by UV absorbance on a Nanodrop 2000c. CDR1 and CDR2 were assigned from the germline V gene as LGHNA and YSLEER. Spanning cysteine to phenylalanine, the CDR3 consists of 15 amino acids. Kept here is only the CDR3 DNA, which spans 45 bases and is read in frame from base 1. The V end loses 4 bases and the J end loses 4 bases, and a stretch of 16 bases separates them.

Material: naive CD4+ T cells sorted from blood. The sample's cell subset or site label is to be understood as: CD45RA+ positively selected. The receptor was derived from a man aged 25-45 years in good health. The chain is made from TRBV4-3 and TRBJ1-1, with a weak D call of TRBD1 (5 bases match). In nucleotide form, the sequence is TGCGCCAGCAGCCCAAGACTTAAGGGGCTCACTGAAGCTTTCTTT. The resulting protein is CASSPRLKGLTEAFF.